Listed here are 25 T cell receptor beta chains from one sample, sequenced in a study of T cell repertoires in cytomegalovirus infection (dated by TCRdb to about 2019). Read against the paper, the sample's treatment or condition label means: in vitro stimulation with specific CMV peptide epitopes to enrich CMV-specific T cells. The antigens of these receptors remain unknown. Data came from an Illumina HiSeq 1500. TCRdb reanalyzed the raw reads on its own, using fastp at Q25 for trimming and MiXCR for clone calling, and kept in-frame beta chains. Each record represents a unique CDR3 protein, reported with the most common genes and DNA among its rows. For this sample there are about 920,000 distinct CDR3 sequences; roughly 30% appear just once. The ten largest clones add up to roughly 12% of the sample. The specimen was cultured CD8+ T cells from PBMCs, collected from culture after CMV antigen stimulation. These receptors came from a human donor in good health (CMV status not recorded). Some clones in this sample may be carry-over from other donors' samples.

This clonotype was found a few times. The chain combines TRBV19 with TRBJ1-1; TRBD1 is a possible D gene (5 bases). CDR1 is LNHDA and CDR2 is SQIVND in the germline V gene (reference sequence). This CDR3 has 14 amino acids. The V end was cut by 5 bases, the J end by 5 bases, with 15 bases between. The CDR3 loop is CASSVGTWGTEAFF. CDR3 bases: TGTGCCAGTAGTGTTGGGACCTGGGGAACTGAAGCTTTCTTT.

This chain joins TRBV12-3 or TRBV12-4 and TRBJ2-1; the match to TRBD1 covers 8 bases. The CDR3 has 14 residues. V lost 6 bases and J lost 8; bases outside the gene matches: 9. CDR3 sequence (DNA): TGTGCCAGCAGCTTTGGACAGGGACGGGATGAGCAGTTCTTC. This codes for CASSFGQGRDEQFF.

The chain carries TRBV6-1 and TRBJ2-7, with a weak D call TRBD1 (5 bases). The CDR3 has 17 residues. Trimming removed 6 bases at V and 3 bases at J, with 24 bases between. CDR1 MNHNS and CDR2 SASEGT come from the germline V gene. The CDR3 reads CASRATVFPTSNYEQYF. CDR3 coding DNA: TGTGCCAGCAGGGCGACAGTCTTCCCAACCTCCAACTACGAGCAGTACTTC.

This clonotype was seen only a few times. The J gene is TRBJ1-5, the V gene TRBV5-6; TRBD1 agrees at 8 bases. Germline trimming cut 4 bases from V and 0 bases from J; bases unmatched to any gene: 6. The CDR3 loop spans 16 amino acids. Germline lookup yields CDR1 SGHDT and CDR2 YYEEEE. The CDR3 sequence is CASSPGQGNSNQPQHF. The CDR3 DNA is TGTGCCAGCAGCCCTGGACAGGGCAATAGCAATCAGCCCCAGCATTTT.

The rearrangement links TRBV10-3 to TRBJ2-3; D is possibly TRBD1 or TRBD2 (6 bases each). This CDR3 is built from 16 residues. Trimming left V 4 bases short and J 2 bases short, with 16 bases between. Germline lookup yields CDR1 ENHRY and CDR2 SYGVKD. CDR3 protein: CAISGGGGTYTDTQYF. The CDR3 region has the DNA TGTGCCATCAGTGGAGGGGGAGGAACCTACACAGATACGCAGTATTTT.

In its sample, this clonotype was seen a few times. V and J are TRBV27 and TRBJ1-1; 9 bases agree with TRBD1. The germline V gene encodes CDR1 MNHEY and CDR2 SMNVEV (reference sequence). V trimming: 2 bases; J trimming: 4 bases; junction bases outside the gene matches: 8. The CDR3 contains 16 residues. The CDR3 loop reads CASSLNRDRVATEAFF. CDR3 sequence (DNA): TGTGCCAGCAGTTTAAACCGGGACAGGGTTGCCACTGAAGCTTTCTTT.

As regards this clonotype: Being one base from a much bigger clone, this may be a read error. CDR3 loop: CASSLGRAGGANVLTF. CDR3 in DNA: TGTGCCAGCAGCTTGGGGAGGGCAGGTGGGGCCAACGTCCTGACTTTC. The V call is TRBV7-2, the J call TRBJ2-6, with TRBD2 identical over 7 bases. Trimming cost V 3 bases and J 3 bases; bases outside gene matches: 5. The CDR3 is 16 amino acids. CDR1 is SGHTA, CDR2 FQGNSA, per germline.

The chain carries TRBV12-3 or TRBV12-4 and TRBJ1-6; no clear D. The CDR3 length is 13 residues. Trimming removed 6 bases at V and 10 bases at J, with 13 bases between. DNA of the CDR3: TGTGCCAGCAGATCAGCCCCATACTCACCCCTCCACTTT. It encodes CASRSAPYSPLHF.

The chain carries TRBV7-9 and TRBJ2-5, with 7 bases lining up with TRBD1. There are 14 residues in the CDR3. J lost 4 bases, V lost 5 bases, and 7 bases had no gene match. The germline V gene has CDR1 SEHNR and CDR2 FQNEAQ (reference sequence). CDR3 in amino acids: CASSLPTGSETQYF. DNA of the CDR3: TGTGCCAGCAGCCTCCCGACAGGGTCAGAGACCCAGTACTTC.

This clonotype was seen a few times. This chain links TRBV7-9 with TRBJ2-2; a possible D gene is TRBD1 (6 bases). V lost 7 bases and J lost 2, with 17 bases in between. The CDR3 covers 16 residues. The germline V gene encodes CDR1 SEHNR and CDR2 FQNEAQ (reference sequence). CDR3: CASTRGRGKNTGELFF. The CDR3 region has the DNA TGTGCCAGCACACGAGGAAGGGGGAAAAACACCGGGGAGCTGTTTTTT.

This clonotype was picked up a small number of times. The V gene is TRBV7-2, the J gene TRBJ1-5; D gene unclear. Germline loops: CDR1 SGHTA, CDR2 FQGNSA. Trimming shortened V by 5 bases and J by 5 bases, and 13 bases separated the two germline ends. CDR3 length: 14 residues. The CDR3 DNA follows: TGTGCCAGCAGCAAGACAAACTCAGATCAGCCCCAGCATTTT. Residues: CASSKTNSDQPQHF.

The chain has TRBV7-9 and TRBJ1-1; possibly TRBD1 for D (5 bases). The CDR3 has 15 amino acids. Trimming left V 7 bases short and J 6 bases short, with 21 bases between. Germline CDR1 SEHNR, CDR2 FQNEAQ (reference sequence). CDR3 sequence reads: CASTGVRTLIPEAFF. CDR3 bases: TGTGCCAGCACGGGGGTTCGGACGCTCATTCCTGAAGCTTTCTTT.

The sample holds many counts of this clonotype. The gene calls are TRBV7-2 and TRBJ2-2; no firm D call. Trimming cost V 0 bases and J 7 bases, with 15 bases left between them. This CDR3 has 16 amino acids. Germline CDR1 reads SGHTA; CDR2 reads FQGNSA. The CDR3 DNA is TGTGCCAGCAGCTTAGCGCTGAGCCTCGACGGCGGGGAGCTGTTTTTT. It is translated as CASSLALSLDGGELFF. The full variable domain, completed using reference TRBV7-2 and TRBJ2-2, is GAGVSQSPSNKVTEKGKDVELRCDPISGHTALYWYRQSLGQGLEFLIYFQGNSAPDKSGLPSDRFSAERTGGSVSTLTIQRTQQEDSAVYLCASSLALSLDGGELFFGEGSRLTVL.

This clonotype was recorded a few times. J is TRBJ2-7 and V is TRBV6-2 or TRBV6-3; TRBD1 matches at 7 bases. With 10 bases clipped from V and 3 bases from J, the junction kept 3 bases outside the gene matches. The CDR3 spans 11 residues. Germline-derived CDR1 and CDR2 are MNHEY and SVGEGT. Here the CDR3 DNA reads TGTGCCACCCGACAGGGCTACGAGCAGTACGTC. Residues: CATRQGYEQYV.

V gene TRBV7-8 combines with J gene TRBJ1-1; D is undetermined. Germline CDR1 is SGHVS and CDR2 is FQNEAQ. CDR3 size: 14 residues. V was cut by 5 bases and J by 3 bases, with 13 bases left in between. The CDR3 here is CASSLLASDTEAFF. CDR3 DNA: TGTGCCAGCAGCCTGCTGGCGTCCGACACTGAAGCTTTCTTT. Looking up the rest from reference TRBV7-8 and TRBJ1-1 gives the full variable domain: GAGVSQSPRYKVAKRGQDVALRCDPISGHVSLFWYQQALGQGPEFLTYFQNEAQLDKSGLPSDRFFAERPEGSVSTLKIQRTQQEDSAVYLCASSLLASDTEAFFGQGTRLTVV.

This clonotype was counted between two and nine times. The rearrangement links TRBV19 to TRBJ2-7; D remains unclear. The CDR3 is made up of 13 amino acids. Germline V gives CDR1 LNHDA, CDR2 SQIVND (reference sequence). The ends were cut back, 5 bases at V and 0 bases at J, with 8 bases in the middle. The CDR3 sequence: CASSVGFSYEQYF. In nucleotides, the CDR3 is TGTGCCAGTAGTGTTGGTTTCTCCTACGAGCAGTACTTC.

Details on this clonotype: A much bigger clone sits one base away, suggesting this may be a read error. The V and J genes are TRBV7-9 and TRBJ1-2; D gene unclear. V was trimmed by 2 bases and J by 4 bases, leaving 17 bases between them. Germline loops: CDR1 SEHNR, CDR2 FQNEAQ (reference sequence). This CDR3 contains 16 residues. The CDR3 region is CASSLFSRTASYGYTF. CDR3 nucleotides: TGTGCCAGCAGCTTATTTAGTCGGACTGCAAGCTATGGCTACACCTTC.

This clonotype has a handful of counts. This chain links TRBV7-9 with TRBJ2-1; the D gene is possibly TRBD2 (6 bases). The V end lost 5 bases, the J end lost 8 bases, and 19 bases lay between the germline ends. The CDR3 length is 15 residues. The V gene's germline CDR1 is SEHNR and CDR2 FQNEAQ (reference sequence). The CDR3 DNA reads TGTGCCAGCAGCGCCCGGGACTCCACGAGGCATGAGCAGTTCTTC. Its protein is CASSARDSTRHEQFF.

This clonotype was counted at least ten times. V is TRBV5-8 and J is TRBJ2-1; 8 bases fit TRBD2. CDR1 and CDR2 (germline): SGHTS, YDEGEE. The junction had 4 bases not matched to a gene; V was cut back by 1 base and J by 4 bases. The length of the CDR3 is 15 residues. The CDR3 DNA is TGTGCCAGCAGCTTGTTGGCTAGCGGGTACAATGAGCAGTTCTTC. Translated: CASSLLASGYNEQFF.

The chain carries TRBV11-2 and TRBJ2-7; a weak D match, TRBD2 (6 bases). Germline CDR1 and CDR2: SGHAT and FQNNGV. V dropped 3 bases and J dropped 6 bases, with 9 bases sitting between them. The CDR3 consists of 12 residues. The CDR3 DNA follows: TGTGCCAGCAGCTTGCGGGGCGCCGAGCAGTACTTC. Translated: CASSLRGAEQYF.

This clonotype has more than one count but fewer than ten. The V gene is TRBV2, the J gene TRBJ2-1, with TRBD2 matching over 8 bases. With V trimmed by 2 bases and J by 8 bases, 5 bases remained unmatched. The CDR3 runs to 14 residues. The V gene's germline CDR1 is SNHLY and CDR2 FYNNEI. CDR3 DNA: TGTGCCAGCAGTGAACGGGGGGGGCCGCATGAGCAGTTCTTC. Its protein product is CASSERGGPHEQFF.

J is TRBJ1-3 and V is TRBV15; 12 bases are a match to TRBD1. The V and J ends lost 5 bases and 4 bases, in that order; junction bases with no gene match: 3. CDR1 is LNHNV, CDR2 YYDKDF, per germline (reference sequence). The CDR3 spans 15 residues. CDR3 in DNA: TGTGCCACCAGCCGGGACAGGGGGCAAGGAAACACCATATATTTT. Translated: CATSRDRGQGNTIYF.

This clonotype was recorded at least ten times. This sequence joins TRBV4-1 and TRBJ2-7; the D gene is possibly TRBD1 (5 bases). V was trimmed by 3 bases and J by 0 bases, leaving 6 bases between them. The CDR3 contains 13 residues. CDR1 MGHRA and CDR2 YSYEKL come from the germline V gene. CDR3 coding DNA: TGCGCCAGCAGCCAGACAGTCTCCTACGAGCAGTACGTC. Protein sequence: CASSQTVSYEQYV.

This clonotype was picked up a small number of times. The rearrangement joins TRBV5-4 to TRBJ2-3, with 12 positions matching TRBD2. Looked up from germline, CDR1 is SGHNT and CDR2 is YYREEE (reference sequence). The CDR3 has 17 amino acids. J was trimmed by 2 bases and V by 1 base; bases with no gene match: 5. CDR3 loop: CASSLKTSGGLTDTQYF. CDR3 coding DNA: TGTGCCAGCAGCTTGAAGACTAGCGGGGGCCTCACAGATACGCAGTATTTT.

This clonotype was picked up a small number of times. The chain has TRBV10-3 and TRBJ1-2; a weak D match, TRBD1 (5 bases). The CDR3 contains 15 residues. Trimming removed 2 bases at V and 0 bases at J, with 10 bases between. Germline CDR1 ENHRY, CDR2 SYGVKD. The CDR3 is CAISEPDTSNYGYTF. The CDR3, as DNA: TGTGCCATCAGTGAGCCGGACACCTCTAACTATGGCTACACCTTC.